The 23 T cell receptor beta chains below were found in one sample sequenced in a study of T cell repertoires in cytomegalovirus infection. Each CDR3 protein gets one entry after TCRdb re-called the reads with MiXCR. The sample gives approximately 190,000 distinct CDR3 sequences, 25% to 30% of which show up once; approximately 30% is in the top ten. The source material was PBMCs. These receptors originate from a human donor in good health (CMV status not recorded). Some clones in this sample may be carry-over from other donors' samples.

This clonotype appeared a single time. The chain links TRBV5-1 to TRBJ1-1, with a tentative D call TRBD1 (5 bases). Germline CDR1 is SGHRS and CDR2 is YFSETQ. CDR3 size: 16 residues. Trimming cost V 0 bases and J 0 bases, with 12 bases left between them. CDR3 amino acids: CASSLAEGSMNTEAFF. Written as DNA, the CDR3 is TGCGCCAGCAGCTTGGCGGAGGGGAGCATGAACACTGAAGCTTTCTTT.

Only a few counts were recorded for this clonotype. The chain links TRBV7-6 to TRBJ2-1; 10 nucleotides match TRBD2. Germline CDR1 reads SGHVS; CDR2 reads FNYEAQ. V lost 5 bases to trimming and J lost 5 bases; unmatched junction nucleotides: 9. This CDR3 spans 16 amino acids. CDR3 coding DNA: TGTGCCAGCAGCATCCAACTAGCGGGAAGAAACAATGAGCAGTTCTTC. This sequence encodes CASSIQLAGRNNEQFF.

This rearrangement joins TRBV2 to TRBJ2-7; perhaps TRBD2 as D (6 bases). The CDR3 extends over 13 amino acids. Trimming pared 6 bases from V and 2 bases from J, leaving 11 bases between. Germline V gene lookup returns CDR1 SNHLY and CDR2 FYNNEI. CDR3 loop: CASREGVTYEQYF. The CDR3 coding sequence is TGTGCCAGCAGGGAGGGAGTTACCTACGAGCAGTACTTC.

In this sample, this clonotype turned up many times. The chain has TRBV19 and TRBJ1-1, with D uncertain. Germline V CDR1 and CDR2: LNHDA, SQIVND (reference sequence). The CDR3 loop spans 12 amino acids. Trimming shortened V by 4 bases and J by 2 bases, and 5 bases separated the two germline ends. The CDR3 DNA reads as TGTGCCAGTAGTACAGCTAACACTGAAGCTTTCTTT. Translated: CASSTANTEAFF.

The chain has TRBV6-5 and TRBJ1-1; D is uncertain. This CDR3 is built from 15 residues. Trimming took off 0 bases at V and 1 base at J, with 9 bases between the two ends. CDR1 MNHEY and CDR2 SVGAGI come from the germline V gene. The CDR3 DNA sequence: TGTGCCAGCAGTTACTCAAGGACGGGGAACACTGAAGCTTTCTTT. Encoded protein: CASSYSRTGNTEAFF.

This clonotype was observed many times. The chain employs TRBV7-8 and TRBJ2-1, with D tentatively TRBD2 (5 bases). Germline V CDR1 and CDR2: SGHVS, FQNEAQ. CDR3 size: 15 residues. V shed 6 bases and J shed 1 base, with 13 bases lying between them. In DNA form, the CDR3 reads TGTGCCAGCAGTTCTCTAGCTGGTTCCTACAATGAGCAGTTCTTC. Residues: CASSSLAGSYNEQFF.

This clonotype has more than one count but fewer than ten. The chain is built from TRBV19 and TRBJ1-5; D gene uncertain. The CDR3 contains 13 residues. CDR1 and CDR2 from the germline V gene are LNHDA and SQIVND (reference sequence). Trimming stripped 7 bases from V and 0 bases from J, with 7 bases between. CDR3 in amino acids: CASKSNSNQPQHF. Written as DNA, the CDR3 is TGTGCCAGTAAATCGAATAGCAATCAGCCCCAGCATTTT.

This clonotype has only one observation. The CDR3 DNA follows: TGTGCCAGCAGTGATACTAGCGGGGGGATAGAGCAGTTCTTC. This translates into CASSDTSGGIEQFF. The chain recombines TRBV2 with TRBJ2-1; TRBD2 agrees at 12 bases. This CDR3 contains 14 residues. V was clipped by 3 bases and J by 10 bases; unmatched bases: 4. The germline V gene has CDR1 SNHLY and CDR2 FYNNEI.

This clonotype was seen ten or more times. The rearrangement joins TRBV7-2 to TRBJ2-5, with TRBD2 matching 13 bases. This CDR3 is 17 amino acids long. V dropped 1 base and J dropped 1; count of bases not matched to a gene: 3. The V gene's germline CDR1 is SGHTA and CDR2 FQGNSA. CDR3 loop: CASSLEGLAGPQETQYF. CDR3 nucleotides: TGTGCCAGCAGCTTAGAGGGACTAGCGGGGCCCCAAGAGACCCAGTACTTC. Full variable domain (missing parts from reference TRBV7-2 and TRBJ2-5): GAGVSQSPSNKVTEKGKDVELRCDPISGHTALYWYRQSLGQGLEFLIYFQGNSAPDKSGLPSDRFSAERTGGSVSTLTIQRTQQEDSAVYLCASSLEGLAGPQETQYFGPGTRLLVL.

The chain joins TRBV20-1 to TRBJ2-3, with D unresolved. Trimming shortened V by 7 bases and J by 1 base, and 21 bases separated the two germline ends. Germline loops: CDR1 DFQATT, CDR2 SNEGSKA (reference sequence). CDR3 size: 16 residues. CDR3 in DNA: TGCAGTGGCCTGAGCAGAGGCGCACGGGGCACAGATACGCAGTATTTT. This translates into CSGLSRGARGTDTQYF.

The chain combines TRBV19 with TRBJ1-1; 9 bases are shared with TRBD1. V lost 4 bases and J lost 4; bases outside the gene matches: 19. Germline CDR1 LNHDA, CDR2 SQIVND (reference sequence). The length of the CDR3 is 19 residues. The CDR3 nucleotides read TGTGCCAGTAGTAACAGCCGCTCCACCCCGGACAGGGGAGGCACTGAAGCTTTCTTT. Its translation is CASSNSRSTPDRGGTEAFF.

The V call is TRBV28, the J call TRBJ2-1; 7 bases fit TRBD1. CDR1 is MDHEN and CDR2 is SYDVKM in the germline V gene. V shed 3 bases and J 3 bases; nucleotides not matched to a gene: 8. The CDR3 runs to 16 residues. The CDR3 region is CASSLRGLEVYNEQFF. The DNA for the CDR3 is TGTGCCAGCAGTTTGAGGGGGCTAGAGGTCTACAATGAGCAGTTCTTC.

V usage is TRBV7-8 and J usage is TRBJ2-3, with 9 bases fitting TRBD2. Germline assignment: CDR1 SGHVS and CDR2 FQNEAQ. V lost 1 base and J lost 8; bases outside the gene matches: 7. This CDR3 has 15 amino acids. CDR3 residues: CASSLETSGWGTQYF. As DNA, the CDR3 is TGTGCCAGCAGCTTAGAGACTAGCGGATGGGGTACGCAGTATTTT. Supplemented by reference TRBV7-8 and TRBJ2-3, the full variable domain reads GAGVSQSPRYKVAKRGQDVALRCDPISGHVSLFWYQQALGQGPEFLTYFQNEAQLDKSGLPSDRFFAERPEGSVSTLKIQRTQQEDSAVYLCASSLETSGWGTQYFGPGTRLTVL.

This clonotype was picked up many times. This chain uses TRBV7-9 with TRBJ1-2; D not resolved. Germline assignment: CDR1 SEHNR and CDR2 FQNEAQ (reference sequence). CDR3 length equals 14 residues. Trimming left V 1 base short and J 4 bases short, with 10 bases between. DNA for the CDR3: TGTGCCAGCAGCTTAGAAAGTTCATTCTATGGCTACACCTTC. Translating gives CASSLESSFYGYTF.

V and J are TRBV5-4 and TRBJ1-1; weak D call: TRBD1 (5 bases). Trimming stripped 4 bases from V and 4 bases from J, with 17 bases between. Looked up from germline, CDR1 is SGHNT and CDR2 is YYREEE (reference sequence). The CDR3 totals 15 residues. The CDR3 reads CASSRDSRPGTEAFF. CDR3 DNA sequence: TGTGCCAGCAGCCGCGACAGCCGACCTGGCACTGAAGCTTTCTTT.

V is TRBV11-2 and J is TRBJ1-3; no clear D. Trimming left V 1 base short and J 8 bases short, with 9 bases between. Germline V gene data show CDR1 as SGHAT and CDR2 as FQNNGV. This CDR3 has 13 amino acids. The CDR3 DNA reads TGTGCCAGCAGCTTAGTCCGCGGGGACACCATATATTTT. Residues: CASSLVRGDTIYF. Based on the CDR3 plus reference TRBV11-2 and TRBJ1-3, the full variable domain is EAGVAQSPRYKIIEKRQSVAFWCNPISGHATLYWYQQILGQGPKLLIQFQNNGVVDDSQLPKDRFSAERLKGVDSTLKIQPAKLEDSAVYLCASSLVRGDTIYFGEGSWLTVV.

The rearrangement joins TRBV7-9 to TRBJ2-5; tentative D call: TRBD1 (6 bases). This CDR3 has 14 residues. In germline, CDR1 is SEHNR, CDR2 FQNEAQ (reference sequence). Trimming left V 4 bases short and J 3 bases short, with 12 bases between. CDR3 region: CASSSDSFKETQYF. As DNA, the CDR3 is TGTGCCAGCAGCTCGGACAGTTTTAAAGAGACCCAGTACTTC.

This clonotype was counted a few times. The CDR3 nucleotides are TGTGCCAGCAGCTCGACAGGAGGGCAGCCCCAGCATTTT. Translating gives CASSSTGGQPQHF. The V call is TRBV11-2, the J call TRBJ1-5, with a weak D call TRBD1 (6 bases). V lost 4 bases and J lost 7, with 11 bases in between. Germline-derived CDR1 and CDR2 are SGHAT and FQNNGV. CDR3 length: 13 residues. Full variable domain (outside the CDR3, taken from reference TRBV11-2 and TRBJ1-5): EAGVAQSPRYKIIEKRQSVAFWCNPISGHATLYWYQQILGQGPKLLIQFQNNGVVDDSQLPKDRFSAERLKGVDSTLKIQPAKLEDSAVYLCASSSTGGQPQHFGDGTRLSIL.

The table lists this clonotype with a few counts. The V and J genes are TRBV7-6 and TRBJ1-6, with D possibly matching TRBD1 (5 bases). This CDR3 comprises 18 residues. Germline lookup yields CDR1 SGHVS and CDR2 FNYEAQ. V lost 5 bases, J lost 7 bases, and 24 bases lay in between. CDR3 nucleotides: TGTGCCAGCAGCCCCCAGATTGGGGGAAATTTGAGGAATTCACCCCTCCACTTT. Its protein product is CASSPQIGGNLRNSPLHF.

This clonotype was seen only a few times. This rearrangement joins TRBV4-1 to TRBJ1-1, with D tentatively TRBD1 (6 bases). Between the trimmed V and J ends, which lost 2 bases and 12 bases, there was a span of 19 bases. The CDR3 is 14 residues long. CDR1 is MGHRA, CDR2 YSYEKL, per germline. As DNA, the CDR3 is TGCGCCAGCAGCCAACCCGGGACATTCAACTATACTTTCTTT. Translation: CASSQPGTFNYTFF.

This clonotype has a handful of counts. V is TRBV7-3 and J is TRBJ2-3; 7 bases are a match to TRBD1. Germline CDR1 and CDR2: SGHTA and FQGTGA. Trimming took 4 bases from V and 4 from J; bases not matched to a gene: 5. CDR3 length equals 14 residues. CDR3 in DNA: TGTGCCAGCAGCTCGGGACAGAGGGCAGATACGCAGTATTTT. Protein product: CASSSGQRADTQYF.

This clonotype occurred many times. The chain couples TRBV7-2 to TRBJ1-6, with a tentative D call TRBD1 (5 bases). Germline values: CDR1 SGHTA, CDR2 FQGNSA. The CDR3 is made up of 14 amino acids. Trimming took 5 bases from V and 10 from J, leaving 15 bases between them. The CDR3 spells CASSASLRESPLHF. The CDR3 nucleotides are TGTGCCAGCAGCGCCTCTCTCAGGGAATCACCCCTCCACTTT.

This clonotype was detected a few times. The rearrangement uses TRBV6-5 and TRBJ1-1, with D unresolved. This CDR3 comprises 13 residues. Germline V gene lookup returns CDR1 MNHEY and CDR2 SVGAGI. V lost 8 bases and J lost 1, with 11 bases in between. CDR3 nucleotide sequence: TGTGCCAGCCGCCGGGAGGAGAACACTGAAGCTTTCTTT. This sequence encodes CASRREENTEAFF.